Following are 9 T cell receptor beta chains from one sample sequenced in a study of blood T cells in healthy people across ages. Then a second PCR, running roughly 7 to 11 cycles, was carried out with a sample-barcoded 5' primer and a J-beta primer mix. TCRdb reanalysed the 5' RACE reads using MiXCR and keeps one entry per CDR3 protein. Here the sample spans about 1.5 million distinct CDR3 sequences, 35% to 45% being singletons. Input material: blood. The receptor set was obtained from a woman between 18 and 29 years old in good health.

This clonotype turned up a few times. The chain has TRBV2 and TRBJ2-7; D call uncertain. The V end lost 7 bases, the J end lost 2 bases, and 12 bases lay between the germline ends. Germline CDR1 SNHLY, CDR2 FYNNEI. This CDR3 comprises 13 residues. The CDR3 DNA reads TGTGCCAGCAATCCTAACAGTCCCTACGAGCAGTACTTC. Protein: CASNPNSPYEQYF.

J is TRBJ2-5 and V is TRBV3-1; TRBD2 aligns across 12 bases. Germline V gene sequence: CDR1 LGHDT, CDR2 YNNKEL (reference sequence). The CDR3 is 17 residues long. V was clipped by 5 bases and J by 2 bases; unmatched bases: 9. DNA for the CDR3: TGTGCCAGCAGCGCCACCTGGACTAGCGGGGATCAAGAGACCCAGTACTTC. This sequence encodes CASSATWTSGDQETQYF.

This clonotype was seen only a few times. The V call is TRBV7-9, the J call TRBJ2-7; possibly TRBD1 for D (6 bases). This CDR3 region has 14 residues. From germline, CDR1 is SEHNR and CDR2 FQNEAQ (reference sequence). Trimming stripped 4 bases from V and 6 bases from J, with 16 bases between. CDR3 DNA: TGTGCCAGCAGCTCGACGGACAGTTGGGTCGAGCAGTACTTC. This sequence encodes CASSSTDSWVEQYF.

This chain uses TRBV25-1 with TRBJ1-1, with D perhaps TRBD1 (5 bases). V gave up 10 bases and J gave up 11 bases, with 23 bases separating them. The length of the CDR3 is 13 residues. Germline CDR1 MGHDK, CDR2 SYGVNS. The CDR3 bases are TGTGCCACCTCGGGGGATATGGGTCAAGCGGCTTTCTTT. It yields the protein CATSGDMGQAAFF.

In its sample, this clonotype was seen a few times. V and J are TRBV27 and TRBJ1-1; D ambiguous. CDR3 length: 13 residues. V was pared by 3 bases and J by 6 bases, with 11 bases between. The germline V gene encodes CDR1 MNHEY and CDR2 SMNVEV (reference sequence). The CDR3 protein is CASSFSIVSEAFF. The CDR3 DNA follows: TGTGCCAGCAGTTTTTCTATCGTATCTGAAGCTTTCTTT.

There are many counts of this clonotype. The chain recombines TRBV12-3 or TRBV12-4 with TRBJ1-1; 8 bases match TRBD1. The CDR3 has 15 residues. V lost 6 bases and J lost 1; bases outside the gene matches: 7. DNA for the CDR3: TGTGCCAGCAGCCGGACAGGGAATCGGAACACTGAAGCTTTCTTT. Its protein product is CASSRTGNRNTEAFF.

This clonotype was counted between two and nine times. The chain combines TRBV28 with TRBJ2-5, with D possibly matching TRBD2 (5 bases). The V gene's germline CDR1 is MDHEN and CDR2 SYDVKM. The CDR3 covers 12 residues. Between the trimmed V and J ends, which lost 6 bases and 11 bases, there was a span of 16 bases. CDR3 protein: CASSPLWGEQYF. CDR3 DNA: TGTGCCAGCAGCCCCTTATGGGGAGAGCAGTACTTC.

This clonotype was recorded a few times. This sequence joins TRBV10-3 and TRBJ2-1, with D maybe TRBD2 (5 bases). V lost 2 bases and J lost 5, with 13 bases in between. This CDR3 has 15 residues. CDR1 is ENHRY and CDR2 is SYGVKD in the germline V gene. The CDR3 coding sequence is TGTGCCATCAGTGAGCGAGGGAGTGAGAACAATGAGCAGTTCTTC. Its translation is CAISERGSENNEQFF.

The chain has TRBV5-1 and TRBJ2-1, with TRBD1 matching over 10 bases. The CDR3 runs to 14 residues. The germline gives CDR1 SGHRS, CDR2 YFSETQ. V lost 5 bases to trimming and J lost 7 bases; unmatched junction nucleotides: 6. The CDR3, as DNA: TGCGCCAGCAGGAAGACAGGGGGCCTGAATGAGCAGTTCTTC. Its protein is CASRKTGGLNEQFF. The variable domain in full, completed from reference TRBV5-1 and TRBJ2-1, reads KAGVTQTPRYLIKTRGQQVTLSCSPISGHRSVSWYQQTPGQGLQFLFEYFSETQRNKGNFPGRFSGRQFSNSRSEMNVSTLELGDSALYLCASRKTGGLNEQFFGPGTRLTVL.